Below are 20 T cell receptor beta chains sequenced from a single sample in a study of T cell repertoires in cytomegalovirus infection. TCRdb processed the reads anew with MiXCR; each CDR3 protein has one entry. The data show about 740,000 distinct CDR3 sequences, about a third seen once. Source material: PBMCs. The source of these receptors is a human donor in good health (CMV status not recorded). Some clones in this sample may be carry-over from other donors' samples.

The V call is TRBV3-1, the J call TRBJ1-2; possibly TRBD1 for D (6 bases). This CDR3 comprises 15 residues. In germline, CDR1 is LGHDT, CDR2 YNNKEL (reference sequence). V was pared by 1 base and J by 10 bases, with 19 bases between. The CDR3 region has the DNA TGTGCCAGCAGCCAAGGTTTCGGAGGGGGTTCATTCTACACCTTC. This encodes CASSQGFGGGSFYTF.

This clonotype has a handful of counts. This chain uses TRBV5-6 with TRBJ2-7; D is unresolved. CDR1 and CDR2 (germline): SGHDT, YYEEEE. V lost 0 bases to trimming and J lost 7 bases, with 11 bases between them. The CDR3 has 13 amino acids. The CDR3 is CASSLASQGEQYF. The CDR3 DNA follows: TGTGCCAGCAGCTTGGCCAGTCAAGGGGAGCAGTACTTC.

About this clonotype itself: One end of the junction varies from germline; a read error may be responsible. The chain uses TRBV7-9 and TRBJ2-1; 8 nucleotides line up with TRBD2. Germline V lookup: CDR1 SEHNR, CDR2 FQNEAQ (reference sequence). This CDR3 has 15 residues. The CDR3 DNA follows: TGTGTCAGCAGCCGGGGGGGGGGCTACAACTATGAGCAGTTCTTC. It yields the protein CVSSRGGGYNYEQFF.

The chain couples TRBV7-2 to TRBJ2-5; TRBD2 aligns across 9 bases. Germline V gene lookup returns CDR1 SGHTA and CDR2 FQGNSA. The V gene end was trimmed by 4 bases and the J gene end by 4 bases; junction bases not matched to a gene: 4. The CDR3 runs 14 residues. CDR3 region: CASSWAGGGETQYF. The CDR3 DNA sequence: TGTGCCAGCAGCTGGGCGGGAGGGGGAGAGACCCAGTACTTC.

This clonotype was seen many times. The chain uses TRBV7-2 and TRBJ2-5; TRBD2 matches at 8 bases. Unmatched junction bases numbered 3, after V lost 5 bases and J lost 1 base. The CDR3 has 14 amino acids. Germline V CDR1 and CDR2: SGHTA, FQGNSA. The CDR3 sequence is CASSETSAQETQYF. Written as DNA, the CDR3 is TGTGCCAGCAGCGAGACTAGCGCCCAAGAGACCCAGTACTTC.

The rearrangement uses TRBV28 and TRBJ1-6; a weak D match, TRBD1 (5 bases). The ends were cut back, 5 bases at V and 6 bases at J, with 14 bases in the middle. This CDR3 has 15 amino acids. Germline CDR1 MDHEN, CDR2 SYDVKM. CDR3 loop: CASSVRDGINSPLHF. The DNA for the CDR3 is TGTGCCAGCAGTGTCCGGGACGGGATTAATTCACCCCTCCACTTT.

The CDR3 sequence: CSARIRGYEQYF. The CDR3 DNA reads TGCAGTGCTAGAATCCGGGGCTACGAGCAGTACTTC. This chain links TRBV20-1 with TRBJ2-7; D perhaps matches TRBD2 (5 bases). The CDR3 has 12 residues. V lost 2 bases, J lost 3 bases, and 8 bases lay in between. Germline assignment: CDR1 DFQATT and CDR2 SNEGSKA (reference sequence).

The chain carries TRBV12-3 or TRBV12-4 and TRBJ1-5; D remains unclear. The V end was cut by 3 bases, the J end by 6 bases, with 18 bases between. This CDR3 is 16 amino acids long. The CDR3 coding sequence is TGTGCCAGCAGTTTTGGTGGCCCCCGGGGAACTCAGCCCCAGCATTTT. Its protein is CASSFGGPRGTQPQHF.

This clonotype has ten or more counts. The rearrangement uses TRBV7-8 and TRBJ1-3; 7 positions match TRBD1. This CDR3 has 18 residues. The trim removed 5 bases at V and 0 bases at J, leaving 13 bases unmatched. Germline V gives CDR1 SGHVS, CDR2 FQNEAQ. The CDR3 nucleotides are TGTGCCAGCAGCCCGACAGGGACCCGGGGCTCCTCTGGAAACACCATATATTTT. It encodes CASSPTGTRGSSGNTIYF. Based on the CDR3 plus reference TRBV7-8 and TRBJ1-3, the full variable domain is GAGVSQSPRYKVAKRGQDVALRCDPISGHVSLFWYQQALGQGPEFLTYFQNEAQLDKSGLPSDRFFAERPEGSVSTLKIQRTQQEDSAVYLCASSPTGTRGSSGNTIYFGEGSWLTVV.

A note on this clonotype: This CDR3 fails to terminate in the conserved phenylalanine or tryptophan, so it likely reflects a read error. The chain uses TRBV29-1 and TRBJ2-1, with D possibly matching TRBD2 (6 bases). This CDR3 is built from 14 residues. The V and J ends lost 0 bases and 9 bases respectively, with 15 bases between them. Germline V gene data show CDR1 as SQVTM and CDR2 as ANQGSEA. CDR3 protein: CSVEEKGKGLEQFL. The CDR3 DNA is TGCAGCGTTGAAGAGAAGGGGAAGGGACTTGAGCAGTTCTTA.

This clonotype was counted only a few times. The CDR3 nucleotides read TGTGCCAGCAGCTTCGGGGGTGGCTGGGAGCAGTACTTC. It is translated as CASSFGGGWEQYF. The chain links TRBV7-8 to TRBJ2-7, with a weak D call TRBD2 (6 bases). Germline CDR1 reads SGHVS; CDR2 reads FQNEAQ. The V and J ends lost 3 bases and 7 bases respectively, with 13 bases between them. This CDR3 spans 13 amino acids. The complete variable domain, with remaining parts taken from reference TRBV7-8 and TRBJ2-7, reads GAGVSQSPRYKVAKRGQDVALRCDPISGHVSLFWYQQALGQGPEFLTYFQNEAQLDKSGLPSDRFFAERPEGSVSTLKIQRTQQEDSAVYLCASSFGGGWEQYFGPGTRLTVT.

This clonotype was counted a few times. The J gene is TRBJ2-3, the V gene TRBV7-6; D call uncertain. Germline CDR1 reads SGHVS; CDR2 reads FNYEAQ. The ends were cut back, 3 bases at V and 5 bases at J, with 12 bases in the middle. The CDR3 has 14 residues. CDR3 region: CASSLSPGVDTQYF. CDR3 bases: TGTGCCAGCAGCTTGAGTCCTGGGGTAGATACGCAGTATTTT. Drawing the rest from reference TRBV7-6 and TRBJ2-3, the complete variable domain is GAGVSQSPRYKVTKRGQDVALRCDPISGHVSLYWYRQALGQGPEFLTYFNYEAQQDKSGLPNDRFSAERPEGSISTLTIQRTEQRDSAMYRCASSLSPGVDTQYFGPGTRLTVL.

This clonotype was seen only a few times. The chain links TRBV2 to TRBJ1-2, with a weak D call TRBD1 (5 bases). Germline V gene lookup returns CDR1 SNHLY and CDR2 FYNNEI. V lost 9 bases, J lost 0 bases, and 17 bases lay in between. This CDR3 is built from 15 residues. The CDR3 region has the DNA TGTGCCAGAGCCCCGAGACAGACAACTAACTATGGCTACACCTTC. It is translated as CARAPRQTTNYGYTF.

This sequence joins TRBV11-2 and TRBJ2-7; D remains ambiguous. The V end lost 0 bases, the J end lost 3 bases, and 12 bases lay between the germline ends. CDR3 size: 15 residues. Germline V gives CDR1 SGHAT, CDR2 FQNNGV. The CDR3 here is CASSLDLSGFYEQYF. The CDR3 region has the DNA TGTGCCAGCAGCTTAGATCTGTCGGGTTTCTACGAGCAGTACTTC.

The chain couples TRBV28 to TRBJ2-1; 7 nucleotides line up with TRBD2. The V gene end was trimmed by 7 bases and the J gene end by 2 bases; junction bases not matched to a gene: 2. Germline V lookup: CDR1 MDHEN, CDR2 SYDVKM. The CDR3 length is 13 residues. The CDR3 here is CASMLAAYNEQFF. CDR3 sequence (DNA): TGTGCCAGCATGCTAGCGGCCTACAATGAGCAGTTCTTC. Full variable domain (remainder filled in from reference TRBV28 and TRBJ2-1): DVKVTQSSRYLVKRTGEKVFLECVQDMDHENMFWYRQDPGLGLRLIYFSYDVKMKEKGDIPEGYSVSREKKERFSLILESASTNQTSMYLCASMLAAYNEQFFGPGTRLTVL.

In nucleotides, the CDR3 is TGTGCCAGCAGTTTAGACAGGGGAGCGGTGGCTTTCTTT. Its translation: CASSLDRGAVAFF. The V and J genes are TRBV28 and TRBJ1-1, with TRBD1 matching over 8 bases. CDR1 is MDHEN and CDR2 is SYDVKM in the germline V gene. The CDR3 sequence is 13 residues long. The trim removed 2 bases at V and 11 bases at J, leaving 7 bases unmatched.

Regarding this clonotype: Sequence at one end of the junction differs from germline and may be a read error. The chain combines TRBV5-3 with TRBJ2-7; D might be TRBD2 (6 bases). TRBV5-3 is noted as an ORF with a role that remains uncertain. The CDR3 contains 15 residues. CDR3 DNA: TGTGCCAGCAGCTTCCACAATGCGGGATCCCACGAGCAGTACTTC. Residues: CASSFHNAGSHEQYF.

This clonotype was observed at least ten times. The V and J genes are TRBV7-8 and TRBJ1-2, with no clear D. Germline CDR1 SGHVS, CDR2 FQNEAQ. Trimming stripped 5 bases from V and 2 bases from J, with 9 bases between. The length of the CDR3 is 13 residues. DNA for the CDR3: TGTGCCAGCAGCCCGGTCCAAAACTATGGCTACACCTTC. Amino acid sequence: CASSPVQNYGYTF.

CDR3: CPRETQYF. The CDR3 DNA reads as TGTCCGCGAGAGACCCAGTACTTC. The chain couples TRBV7-3 to TRBJ2-5, with D hard to call. CDR3 length equals 8 residues. Germline CDR1 and CDR2: SGHTA and FQGTGA.

The chain is built from TRBV6-1 and TRBJ1-5; 7 bases are shared with TRBD1. Germline trimming cut 4 bases from V and 1 base from J; bases unmatched to any gene: 10. Per germline, CDR1 MNHNS and CDR2 SASEGT. This CDR3 comprises 17 residues. CDR3 region: CASSGRSGGTSNQPQHF. The CDR3 DNA reads TGTGCCAGCAGTGGACGGTCAGGGGGTACGAGCAATCAGCCCCAGCATTTT.